Sequencing of this TCR gamma chain was carried out in a study of Vδ1+ human thymocytes (dated by TCRdb to between 2017 and 2018). About the full investigation: As a data resource, the study described the mRNA-level TRG and TRD CDR3 repertoires found in highly purified Vdelta1+ thymocytes taken from young children. Validation of the multiplex-based CDR3 amplicon strategy against 5'RACE-based CDR3 amplicon generation methods had been performed previously. Points the paper makes about the study in general: The authors advised highly purified populations and single-cell validation, since unexpected Vdelta2 sequences could cause misinterpretation of bulk repertoire data. Donors did not cluster by age or sex, so the analyses were not stratified by age or sex. Donors shared many TRG clonotypes (up to about 7x10^3), but TRD repertoires were essentially private, with at most 120 shared. Unlike the oligoclonal repertoires in peripheral blood, the thymic TRG and TRD repertoires appeared highly polyclonal, with Gaussian CDR3 length distributions. Even though sort purity was high, roughly 20% of thymic TRD sequences were Vdelta2 (and few were Vdelta3), which was not the case for the peripheral blood Vdelta1+ controls.

As for this clone: The specificity of this receptor is unknown. Base quality data are lacking; no much larger clone is found one base away.

The CDR3 spans 14 residues, from the cysteine through the phenylalanine. This entry keeps only the CDR3 DNA: 42 bases, framed from base 1. CDR1 and CDR2 are drawn from the germline V gene: EGSTGY, YDSYTSSV. Clipping removes 0 bases from V and 3 bases from J, with 5 as the unmatched junction base count. Thymic samples were depleted of alphabeta T cells, then CD3+ TCRVdelta1+ TCRVdelta2- thymocytes were FACS-sorted. The purity of the sorted Vdelta1+ thymocytes was between roughly 97% and 99.6%. Thymic specimens came from 8 or 9 paediatric patients undergoing corrective cardiac surgery, aged from about 5 days to 17 months. The thymic tissue was dispersed, and mononuclear cells were isolated using a Histopaque-1077 density gradient. For staining, the antibodies used were anti-TCRVdelta1 clone TS8.2, anti-TCRVdelta2 clone B6, anti-CD3 clone HIT3a and anti-TCRalphabeta clone IP26. RNA was extracted with the RNeasy mini kit and reverse transcribed using Superscript III. To generate the CDR3 amplicons, a multiplex PCR was run using pooled V-gene forward primers together with a constant-region reverse primer that carried Illumina adaptor overhangs. Amplicons were gel-purified, then indexed with Nextera index primers over eight extra PCR cycles and purified with AMPure XP beads. Sequencing of libraries was performed on an Illumina MiSeq using paired-end 250 bp reads, dual indexing and an approximately 19% PhiX spike-in. On the study's bioinformatics: FastQC was used to check read quality, and ea-utils fastq-join was used to merge TRG read pairs. Sequences were annotated with IMGT/HighV-QUEST, keeping only productive sequences with unambiguous V-gene assignment; clonotypes were defined by identical CDR3 sequence. Downstream analysis used VDJtools 1.1.1, tcR 2.2.3, Treemap and vegan Shannon diversity in R 3.4.4. For TCRdb, the public reads were processed anew by CATT, and duplicate DNA sequences were folded into one row. V and J calls and clone size were set by TCRdb, not the authors. Recorded for this sample are 20,000 to 25,000 gamma-chain clones; about 13% of them occurred a single time. The leading ten clones occupy about 1.9% of the sample.

Sequenced input: Vdelta1+ gamma-delta thymocytes from the thymus. This specimen's cell subset or site label, per the study, means: FACS-sorted CD3+ TCRalphabeta- TCRVdelta1+ TCRVdelta2- thymocytes. The receptor comes from a child younger than two who had congenital heart surgery. The V and J genes are TRGV4 and TRGJ1 or TRGJ2. This receptor has the CDR3 CATWDGPFYYKKLF. The nucleotides are TGTGCCACCTGGGATGGGCCGTTTTATTATAAGAAACTCTTT.